This T cell receptor (beta chain) comes out of a study of T-cell reconstitution after alpha-beta-depleted transplantation in children. General study findings and limits: As was reported, about two months after transplant, alpha-beta T cells came from several hundred expanded graft clones. Recipient T cells and thymic progenitors that survived gave rise to the high TCRbeta diversity observed at day 60 in some patients. Newly produced T cells mostly accounted for T-cell counts and diversity one year post-transplant.

The CDR3 totals 11 residues. V was shortened by 5 bases and J by 3 bases, with 8 bases between the two germline ends. Per germline, CDR1 SQVTM and CDR2 ANQGSEA. The authors prepared the TCRbeta library with unique molecular identifiers. TCRdb fed the PCR reads into MiXCR, producing one record per CDR3 protein. The table has tens of thousands of distinct CDR3 sequences, approximately 7% seen once; the top ten hold about 27%. This clonotype was seen repeatedly, ten times or more. The antigen is undetermined. Sequenced here: peripheral blood, sampled 60 days after TCRalphabeta/CD19-depleted stem cell transplant. The chain links TRBV29-1 to TRBJ2-7; TRBD1 might be the D (6 bases). The clonotype was recovered from a child younger than two who had a stem cell transplant for acute myeloid leukemia, so the T cells may come from the graft donor. Here the CDR3 reads CSVRDNYEQYF. Written as DNA, the CDR3 is TGCAGCGTTAGGGACAACTACGAGCAGTACTTC.